This T cell receptor (beta chain) stems from a study of PD-1 blockade in classical Hodgkin lymphoma. Study summary: The patients were dosed with nivolumab 3 mg/kg, infused intravenously every 2 weeks. Points from the study as a whole: Newly diagnosed patients were reported to start with lower TCR diversity than healthy donors. Patients newly diagnosed and complete responders had comparable baseline diversity.

V was cut by 2 bases and J by 8 bases, with 9 bases left in between. The CDR3 has 12 amino acids. CDR1 and CDR2 from the germline V gene are SGHTA and FQGTGA. Measured with immunoSEQ multiplex PCR; TCRdb has only the in-frame clones, and not every one. The sample carries approximately 60,000 clones, 88% recorded once. Concerning this clone itself: Its antigen remains unidentified.

Every patient had relapsed following autologous stem cell transplantation, and cohorts differed in brentuximab vedotin exposure. Best overall response was complete response, partial response or progressive disease in these relapsed/refractory classical Hodgkin lymphoma patients. The receptor's source is a human donor with classical Hodgkin lymphoma. Specimen: peripheral blood mononuclear cells (PBMCs), collected at baseline. This chain joins TRBV7-3 and TRBJ1-1, with TRBD1 as a possible D gene (5 bases). Here the CDR3 DNA reads TGTGCCAGCAGCTTATTCGGGGGAGAAGCTTTCTTT. Its protein is CASSLFGGEAFF.